A selection of T cell receptor beta chains follows, all from one sample in a study of blood T cell repertoires in COVID-19. The protocol was immunoSEQ multiplex PCR, while the TCRdb copy is restricted to in-frame clones and leaves out a portion. The profile covers 120,000 or so clones, with about 88% appearing a single time and approximately 1.1% taken by the ten largest. The specimen sequenced was peripheral blood. All receptors derive from an elderly woman with acute or convalescent COVID-19. Each CDR3 is given with its conserved first and last residue. A D gene is named only where the DNA matches it firmly. A clone size is listed for some rows: how often the clone was seen (once, few, many), or a class if it is expanded.

J gene: TRBJ2-1
V gene: TRBV10-2
clone size: .
D gene: .
CDR3 DNA: TGCGCCACCAATCATCCACCCGGTAATGAGCAGTTCTTC
CDR3 protein: CATNHPPGNEQFF

J gene: TRBJ1-6
V gene: TRBV6-5
clone size: once
D gene: TRBD1
CDR3 DNA: TGTGCCAGCAGTCCGGGACAGGCTGGTTCACCCCTCCACTTT
CDR3 protein: CASSPGQAGSPLHF

J gene: TRBJ2-7
V gene: TRBV7-2
clone size: .
D gene: .
CDR3 DNA: TGTGCCAGCAGCTTAGGAGCAAAGCAGTACTTC
CDR3 protein: CASSLGAKQYF

J gene: TRBJ2-7
V gene: TRBV19
clone size: few
D gene: TRBD1
CDR3 DNA: TGTGCCAGTAGTTCCACCGGGACAGGGGAACGGCAGTACTTC
CDR3 protein: CASSSTGTGERQYF

J gene: TRBJ1-3
V gene: TRBV5-1
clone size: .
D gene: .
CDR3 DNA: TGCGCCAGCAGCTTGACAGGGCGTGGAAACACCATATATTTT
CDR3 protein: CASSLTGRGNTIYF

J gene: TRBJ1-2
V gene: TRBV12-3/TRBV12-4
clone size: once
D gene: .
CDR3 DNA: TGTGCCAGCAGTTTACAGGGCTATGGCTACACCTTC
CDR3 protein: CASSLQGYGYTF

J gene: TRBJ1-1
V gene: TRBV2
clone size: .
D gene: .
CDR3 DNA: TGTGCCAGCAGTTACAGGGATCAGAACACTGAAGCTTTCTTT
CDR3 protein: CASSYRDQNTEAFF

J gene: TRBJ1-2
V gene: TRBV4-1
clone size: .
D gene: TRBD1
CDR3 DNA: TGCGCCAGCAGCACTCGGACAGGAAATAATGGCTACACCTTC
CDR3 protein: CASSTRTGNNGYTF

J gene: TRBJ1-1
V gene: TRBV5-5
clone size: .
D gene: .
CDR3 DNA: TGTGCCAGCAGGGGGCTGGGGAGGGCTGAAGCTTTCTTT
CDR3 protein: CASRGLGRAEAFF

J gene: TRBJ2-1
V gene: TRBV7-8
clone size: .
D gene: .
CDR3 DNA: TGTGCCAGCAGCTTAGGCGGGTCGGGATACAATGAGCAGTTCTTC
CDR3 protein: CASSLGGSGYNEQFF

J gene: TRBJ1-1
V gene: TRBV6-1
clone size: few
D gene: .
CDR3 DNA: TGTGCCAGCAGTGAAGGTGGGAGGGCTGAAGCTTTCTTT
CDR3 protein: CASSEGGRAEAFF

J gene: TRBJ2-1
V gene: TRBV5-1
clone size: .
D gene: .
CDR3 DNA: TGCGCCAGCAGCTTTGCGGGGAGCTCCTACAATGAGCAGTTCTTC
CDR3 protein: CASSFAGSSYNEQFF

J gene: TRBJ1-2
V gene: TRBV7-9
clone size: .
D gene: TRBD1
CDR3 DNA: TGTGCCAGCAGCTTAGGGACAGGGGCGGACTATGGCTACACCTTC
CDR3 protein: CASSLGTGADYGYTF

J gene: TRBJ1-2
V gene: TRBV6-1
clone size: once
D gene: .
CDR3 DNA: TGTGCCAGCAGTGAATATACAGGAGTCTATGGCTACACCTTC
CDR3 protein: CASSEYTGVYGYTF

J gene: TRBJ1-1
V gene: TRBV6-1
clone size: .
D gene: .
CDR3 DNA: TGTGCCAGCAGTGAAGCGTCGGGAGGACATATGAACACTGAAGCTTTCTTT
CDR3 protein: CASSEASGGHMNTEAFF

J gene: TRBJ2-7
V gene: TRBV5-6
clone size: once
D gene: TRBD2
CDR3 DNA: TGTGCCAGCAGTCTGGGACTAGCGGGGGGGAACCTGAGGGAGCAGTACTTC
CDR3 protein: CASSLGLAGGNLREQYF

J gene: TRBJ1-3
V gene: TRBV6-1
clone size: .
D gene: .
CDR3 DNA: TGTGCCAGCAGTGAAGCGGGGGGTAGTGGAAACACCATATATTTT
CDR3 protein: CASSEAGGSGNTIYF

J gene: TRBJ2-3
V gene: TRBV5-4
clone size: once
D gene: .
CDR3 DNA: TGTGCCAGCAGCATTACAGGAAACACAGATACGCAGTATTTT
CDR3 protein: CASSITGNTDTQYF

J gene: TRBJ2-2
V gene: TRBV11-1
clone size: .
D gene: TRBD2
CDR3 DNA: TGTGCCAGCAGTGGGACTAGGTTCGCCGGGGAGCTGTTTTTT
CDR3 protein: CASSGTRFAGELFF

J gene: TRBJ1-5
V gene: TRBV19
clone size: .
D gene: .
CDR3 DNA: TGTGCCAGCAGCATGGGACACCGTCAGCCCCAGCATTTT
CDR3 protein: CASSMGHRQPQHF